Listed here are 13 T cell receptor beta chains from one sample, sequenced in a study of blood T cell repertoires in COVID-19. Libraries were prepared by immunoSEQ multiplex PCR; TCRdb keeps only in-frame clonotypes and omits some of them. Of under 200,000 clones listed, roughly 75% are singletons. Material for sequencing was peripheral blood. The receptors come from a man between 65 and 80 years old with active or convalescent COVID-19.

J is TRBJ2-1 and V is TRBV12-2; the table assigns TRBD2, which was not confirmed against the DNA. TRBV12-2 is labeled a pseudogene. The CDR3 sequence is 14 residues long. This CDR3 is CASRGGILDNEQFF. The CDR3 DNA reads TGTGCAAGTCGCGGGGGGATCCTTGACAATGAGCAGTTCTTC.

This clone was recorded only once. J is TRBJ1-5 and V is TRBV6-6, with 7 positions matching TRBD1. CDR1 MNHNY and CDR2 SVGAGI come from the germline V gene (reference sequence). The CDR3 contains 15 residues. V lost 2 bases to trimming and J lost 5 bases; unmatched junction nucleotides: 6. The CDR3 DNA reads as TGTGCCAGCAGTTACGGCAGGGGGAGGTATCAGCCCCAGCATTTT. It encodes CASSYGRGRYQPQHF.

This rearrangement joins TRBV12-5 to TRBJ1-3, with D maybe TRBD1 (6 bases). The V gene lost 6 bases and the J gene lost 3 bases, with 18 bases spanning the gap. The CDR3 consists of 16 residues. Germline assignment: CDR1 LGHNT and CDR2 FRNRAP. The CDR3 here is CASGFPSQGFGNTIYF. Written as DNA, the CDR3 is TGTGCTAGTGGGTTTCCCAGCCAGGGGTTTGGAAACACCATATATTTT.

This clone was seen only once. The chain has TRBV14 and TRBJ2-5; 10 bases agree with TRBD2. The germline V gene has CDR1 SGHDN and CDR2 FVKESK. V shed 2 bases and J 8 bases; nucleotides not matched to a gene: 5. The CDR3 runs 14 residues. The CDR3 DNA reads as TGTGCCAGCAGCCAACCCGGGACTAGCGCTACCCAGTACTTC. It is translated as CASSQPGTSATQYF.

With regard to this clone: Other nucleotide sequences in the sample specify the same CDR3. The CDR3 is CASSPQGVGNYGYTF. The CDR3 region has the DNA TGTGCCAGCTCACCACAGGGGGTAGGAAACTATGGCTACACCTTC. The chain couples TRBV18 to TRBJ1-2; TRBD1 might be the D (6 bases). The germline V gene encodes CDR1 KGHSH and CDR2 LQKENI. The CDR3 has 15 residues. Trimming left V 1 base short and J 2 bases short, with 11 bases between. Full variable domain (missing parts from reference TRBV18 and TRBJ1-2): NAGVMQNPRHLVRRRGQEARLRCSPMKGHSHVYWYRQLPEEGLKFMVYLQKENIIDESGMPKERFSAEFPKEGPSILRIQQVVRGDSAAYFCASSPQGVGNYGYTFGSGTRLTVV.

The chain links TRBV7-8 to TRBJ1-1; TRBD1 matches 10 bases. Germline trimming cut 5 bases from V and 5 bases from J; bases unmatched to any gene: 14. CDR1 SGHVS and CDR2 FQNEAQ come from the germline V gene. The CDR3 contains 17 residues. The CDR3 sequence: CASSRKVWDRGGTEAFF. The CDR3 DNA follows: TGTGCCAGCAGCCGTAAAGTCTGGGACAGGGGAGGTACTGAAGCTTTCTTT.

The chain couples TRBV5-1 to TRBJ1-2; 9 bases map to TRBD1. The CDR3 consists of 15 residues. Per germline, CDR1 SGHRS and CDR2 YFSETQ. The junction had 7 bases not matched to a gene; V was cut back by 4 bases and J by 3 bases. CDR3 loop: CASSSTGGGDYGYTF. The CDR3 DNA sequence: TGCGCCAGCAGCAGTACAGGGGGCGGAGACTATGGCTACACCTTC.

The chain links TRBV18 to TRBJ2-7, with 9 bases lining up with TRBD1. From germline, CDR1 is KGHSH and CDR2 LQKENI. This CDR3 contains 16 residues. The trim removed 8 bases at V and 2 bases at J, leaving 13 bases unmatched. This CDR3 reads CASAPAGTGQTYEQYF. The CDR3 DNA is TGTGCCAGCGCCCCGGCGGGGACAGGGCAGACCTACGAGCAGTACTTC.

The gene calls are TRBV3-1 (or the pseudogene TRBV3-2) and TRBJ1-2; 11 positions agree with TRBD1. In germline, CDR1 is LGHDT, CDR2 YNNKEL (reference sequence). The CDR3 consists of 18 residues. V was clipped by 0 bases and J by 4 bases; unmatched bases: 10. CDR3 DNA sequence: TGTGCCAGCAGCCAAGAACCGGGACAGGGGGGAACTATCTATGGCTACACCTTC. Translation gives CASSQEPGQGGTIYGYTF.

The genes are TRBV6-5 and TRBJ1-6; 7 bases fit TRBD1. Trimming removed 6 bases from V and 8 bases from J; junction bases left unmatched: 10. The CDR3 length is 15 residues. CDR1 MNHEY and CDR2 SVGAGI come from the germline V gene. As DNA, the CDR3 is TGTGCCAGCAGGATCACAGGGGAACTGCATTCACCCCTCCACTTT. Encoded protein: CASRITGELHSPLHF.

The chain combines TRBV7-2 with TRBJ2-2, with 7 positions matching TRBD2. Germline CDR1 reads SGHTA; CDR2 reads FQGNSA. Losses at the gene ends were 3 bases for V and 7 bases for J; bases not matched to a gene: 5. The CDR3 has 14 residues. CDR3 region: CASSFLAGVGELFF. DNA of the CDR3: TGTGCCAGCAGCTTTCTTGCGGGGGTCGGGGAGCTGTTTTTT.

This clone came up a few times. The CDR3 DNA is TGTGCCACCAGCAGAGGGGGACAGGCCGTAGCTATGCATTCACCCCTCCACTTT. Protein sequence: CATSRGGQAVAMHSPLHF. The gene calls are TRBV15 and TRBJ1-6; 8 nucleotides agree with TRBD1. The CDR3 sequence is 18 residues long. The V segment lost 1 base and the J segment 8 bases; nucleotides outside the gene matches: 13. Per germline, CDR1 LNHNV and CDR2 YYDKDF (reference sequence).

This chain connects TRBV28 to TRBJ1-1; D is undetermined. The V gene's germline CDR1 is MDHEN and CDR2 SYDVKM. V lost 6 bases, J lost 0 bases, and 8 bases lay in between. This CDR3 is built from 13 residues. As DNA, the CDR3 is TGTGCCAGCAGCCCCCAGATGAACACTGAAGCTTTCTTT. As protein: CASSPQMNTEAFF.